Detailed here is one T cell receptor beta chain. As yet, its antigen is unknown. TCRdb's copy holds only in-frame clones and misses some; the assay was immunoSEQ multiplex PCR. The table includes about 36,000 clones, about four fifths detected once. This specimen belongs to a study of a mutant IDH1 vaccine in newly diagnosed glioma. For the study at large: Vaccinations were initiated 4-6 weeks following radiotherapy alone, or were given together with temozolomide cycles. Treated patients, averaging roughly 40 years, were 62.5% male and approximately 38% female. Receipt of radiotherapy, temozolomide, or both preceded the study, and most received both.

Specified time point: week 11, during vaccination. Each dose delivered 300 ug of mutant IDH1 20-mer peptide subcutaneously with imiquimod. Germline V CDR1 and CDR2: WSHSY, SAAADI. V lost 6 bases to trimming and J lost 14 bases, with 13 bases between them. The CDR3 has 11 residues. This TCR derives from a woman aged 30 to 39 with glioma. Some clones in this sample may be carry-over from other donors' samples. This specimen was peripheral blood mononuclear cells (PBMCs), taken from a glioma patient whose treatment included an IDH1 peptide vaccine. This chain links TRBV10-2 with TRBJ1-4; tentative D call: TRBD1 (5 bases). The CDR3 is CASSIQGLLFF. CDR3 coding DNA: TGCGCCAGCAGCATTCAGGGTCTCCTGTTTTTT.